The present entry profiles one T cell receptor (beta chain) with its context. Trimming removed 7 bases from V and 2 bases from J, with 13 bases in between. The length of the CDR3 is 13 residues. The V gene's germline CDR1 is SGHNT and CDR2 YYREEE (reference sequence). Sequenced by immunoSEQ multiplex PCR; TCRdb stores in-frame clones only, minus some. The sample lists tens of thousands of clones, over 80% occurring once. This entry belongs to a study of T cells after somatic rescue of genetic block. Sequencing was performed on peripheral blood mononuclear cells (PBMCs). The chain links TRBV5-4 to TRBJ2-7; a weak D match, TRBD1 (6 bases). The source is a woman between 18 and 30 years old. CDR3 protein: CASATGPTYEQYF. In DNA, the CDR3 is TGTGCCAGCGCGACAGGACCAACCTACGAGCAGTACTTC.